This T cell receptor (beta chain) stems from a study of neoadjuvant anti-PD-1 for oral cavity cancer. Study at large: Non-progressing patients received a fourth nivolumab dose near day 43, then surgery on days 50-56. Whole-study results and caveats: TCR analyses covered only a few patients per response group.

Time point noted: after neoadjuvant nivolumab, at surgical resection. These newly diagnosed stage II-IVA oral cavity squamous cell carcinoma patients had no prior systemic or radiation treatment. The repertoire was sequenced with immunoSEQ multiplex PCR; TCRdb's copy has only in-frame clones and lacks some. The sample shows under 6,000 clones, 50% to 60% of them seen only once. On this clone itself: Its specificity is unknown.

This CDR3 comprises 16 residues. Deletions cut 3 bases from V and 5 bases from J, with 19 bases between. Germline CDR1 KGHSH, CDR2 LQKENI. Sequences were derived from tumor tissue, sampled after nivolumab (anti-PD-1) treatment. This TCR was sampled from a person aged 40 to 85 with oral cavity squamous cell carcinoma. The chain has TRBV18 and TRBJ1-2, with a tentative D call TRBD1 (5 bases). In nucleotides, the CDR3 is TGTGCCAGCTCACCGGTATCAGCAGGGTTGGAATATGGCTACACCTTC. This codes for CASSPVSAGLEYGYTF.